This T cell receptor (beta chain) came from a study of T-cell memory formation after mild COVID-19. The wider study: Each donor largely had its own TCR clusters. The study's findings and limits: Day 15 to 85 contracting clones showed balanced CD4/CD8; day 15 to 37 expanders favored CD4+. Among contracting clones, CD4+ were mainly CM/EM and CD8+ enriched in EMRA.

Of note for this clonotype: Its antigen is as yet unknown.

CDR3 length: 13 amino acids. Trimming left V 8 bases short and J 3 bases short, with 13 bases between. Per germline, CDR1 SEHNR and CDR2 FQNEAQ (reference sequence). Constant-segment primers served in 5'RACE that generated TCR alpha and TCR beta cDNA libraries bearing sample barcodes and UMIs. Each CDR3 protein is one row after TCRdb ran MiXCR on the 5' RACE reads. The sample records about 390,000 distinct CDR3 sequences, more than 20% being singletons. The sequence was obtained from an adult woman who had mild COVID-19 (a few samples of this study predate the infection). Cell type and time point are not known. The sample was PBMCs or a T cell subset sorted from them (not recorded which). This chain joins TRBV7-9 and TRBJ1-1; D is ambiguous. In DNA form, the CDR3 reads TGTGCCAGCGACCTCGGGGTGGACACTGAAGCTTTCTTT. Protein product: CASDLGVDTEAFF.